A single sample gave rise to the 21 T cell receptor beta chains below, sequenced in a study of blood T cell repertoires in COVID-19. Profiled with immunoSEQ multiplex PCR; TCRdb holds only in-frame clones, not every one. Here the sample spans about 150,000 clones, about 88% being singletons. The specimen sequenced was PBMCs or T cells enriched from blood (not recorded which). These receptors were collected from a man in his fifties or sixties who had recovered from COVID-19.

This sequence joins TRBV9 and TRBJ2-1; a weak D match, TRBD1 (7 bases). V was shortened by 3 bases and J by 10 bases, with 23 bases between the two germline ends. There are 16 residues in the CDR3. Germline loops: CDR1 SGDLS, CDR2 YYNGEE. The CDR3 DNA reads TGTGCCAGCAGCGCCTTGGGGGGCCTCACAGGGGCGGAGCAGTTCTTC. It encodes CASSALGGLTGAEQFF.

The V and J genes are TRBV3-1 (or the pseudogene TRBV3-2) and TRBJ1-6; 8 nucleotides align to TRBD1. Germline CDR1 reads LGHDT; CDR2 reads YNNKEL (reference sequence). The CDR3 totals 18 residues. The V and J ends lost 1 base and 0 bases, in that order; junction bases with no gene match: 5. CDR3 loop: CASSQARDRSSYNSPLHF. DNA for the CDR3: TGTGCCAGCAGCCAAGCTAGGGACAGGAGCTCCTATAATTCACCCCTCCACTTT.

This chain connects TRBV3-1 (or the pseudogene TRBV3-2) to TRBJ2-5, with 10 bases that match TRBD2. Trimming took 0 bases from V and 4 from J; bases not matched to a gene: 5. This CDR3 has 16 residues. Per the germline V gene, CDR1 is LGHDT and CDR2 is YNNKEL (reference sequence). CDR3: CASSQEQRGGTETQYF. CDR3 DNA sequence: TGTGCCAGCAGCCAAGAACAGCGGGGGGGGACAGAGACCCAGTACTTC.

This clone was counted a few times. This chain joins TRBV28 and TRBJ2-7; 8 bases match TRBD1. With 5 bases clipped from V and 3 bases from J, the junction kept 3 bases outside the gene matches. The CDR3 is made up of 13 amino acids. Germline loops: CDR1 MDHEN, CDR2 SYDVKM. The DNA of the CDR3 is TGTGCCAGCAGTCTTACAGGGGGCTACGAGCAGTACTTC. Protein: CASSLTGGYEQYF.

This chain joins TRBV2 and TRBJ1-5, with 7 nucleotides matching TRBD1. From germline, CDR1 is SNHLY and CDR2 FYNNEI. This CDR3 is 14 amino acids long. Trimming cost V 5 bases and J 9 bases; bases outside gene matches: 10. For the CDR3, the DNA is TGTGCCAGCAGTCGGGACAGCCAACTCGGGCCCCAGCATTTT. This translates into CASSRDSQLGPQHF.

The V and J genes are TRBV11-2 and TRBJ1-3; D gene uncertain. In germline, CDR1 is SGHAT, CDR2 FQNNGV. Trimming left V 2 bases short and J 0 bases short, with 14 bases between. This CDR3 comprises 17 residues. Here the CDR3 DNA reads TGTGCCAGCAGCTTAATTAGCAGTAGCAGCTCTGGAAACACCATATATTTT. Protein product: CASSLISSSSSGNTIYF.

The CDR3 reads CASSYRENYGYTF. The DNA of the CDR3 is TGCGCCAGCAGCTACAGGGAAAACTATGGCTACACCTTC. The rearrangement links TRBV5-1 to TRBJ1-2; D may be TRBD1 (6 bases). This CDR3 region has 13 residues. V lost 3 bases to trimming and J lost 2 bases, with 8 bases between them. Germline V gives CDR1 SGHRS, CDR2 YFSETQ.

This chain links TRBV2 with TRBJ1-4, with 8 bases identical to TRBD1. This CDR3 is built from 20 residues. The germline V gene encodes CDR1 SNHLY and CDR2 FYNNEI. V lost 11 bases, J lost 1 base, and 24 bases stayed unmatched. The CDR3: CARRPGQGGILVRTNEKLFF. The CDR3 DNA reads as TGTGCCCGAAGGCCCGGACAGGGTGGTATTCTGGTACGAACTAATGAAAAACTGTTTTTT.

The V and J genes are TRBV29-1 and TRBJ2-5; the D is unclear. V was pared by 0 bases and J by 7 bases, with 18 bases between. Germline V gene sequence: CDR1 SQVTM, CDR2 ANQGSEA. This CDR3 is 15 amino acids long. The CDR3: CSVEDYIGPRGTQYF. The CDR3 DNA sequence: TGCAGCGTTGAAGATTATATAGGCCCACGAGGGACCCAGTACTTC.

The rearrangement links TRBV18 to TRBJ1-1; TRBD1 matches at 9 bases. There are 16 residues in the CDR3. With 2 bases clipped from V and 1 base from J, the junction kept 5 bases outside the gene matches. Germline lookup yields CDR1 KGHSH and CDR2 LQKENI. In DNA, the CDR3 is TGTGCCAGCTCACCAGCCCAGACAGGGGGGAACACTGAAGCTTTCTTT. Protein: CASSPAQTGGNTEAFF.

The chain uses TRBV4-1 and TRBJ1-2, with no clear D. The V and J ends lost 0 bases and 2 bases respectively, with 7 bases between them. The germline gives CDR1 MGHRA, CDR2 YSYEKL. There are 14 residues in the CDR3. CDR3 residues: CASSQDLRNYGYTF. CDR3 DNA sequence: TGCGCCAGCAGCCAAGATCTCCGGAACTATGGCTACACCTTC.

The rearrangement uses TRBV5-6 and TRBJ1-2, with D perhaps TRBD1 (5 bases). Per the germline V gene, CDR1 is SGHDT and CDR2 is YYEEEE. The ends were cut back, 1 base at V and 7 bases at J, with 8 bases in the middle. The CDR3 is 12 residues long. CDR3 amino acids: CASSLYRSGYTF. The CDR3 nucleotides are TGTGCCAGCAGCTTGTACAGGAGTGGCTACACCTTC.

In DNA, the CDR3 is TGTGCCAGCTCAACGCCCGAACGGTACGAGCAGTACTTC. It translates to CASSTPERYEQYF. The chain carries TRBV18 and TRBJ2-7; D is unclear. V lost 5 bases to trimming and J lost 4 bases, with 12 bases between them. The CDR3 is made up of 13 amino acids. The germline V gene has CDR1 KGHSH and CDR2 LQKENI.

The rearrangement links TRBV5-6 to TRBJ2-7, with TRBD2 identical over 7 bases. Trimming cost V 0 bases and J 4 bases; bases outside gene matches: 10. The CDR3 has 16 amino acids. The germline V gene has CDR1 SGHDT and CDR2 YYEEEE. The DNA of the CDR3 is TGTGCCAGCAGCTTGGACCCTAGCGGTACCCTTTACGAGCAGTACTTC. Protein product: CASSLDPSGTLYEQYF.

This clone was detected only a few times. The CDR3 spells CASSPRVNEQFF. CDR3 sequence (DNA): TGTGCCAGCAGCCCCCGGGTGAATGAGCAGTTCTTC. The chain uses TRBV3-1 (or the pseudogene TRBV3-2) and TRBJ2-1; D is undetermined. The ends were cut back, 4 bases at V and 7 bases at J, with 8 bases in the middle. Per the germline V gene, CDR1 is LGHDT and CDR2 is YNNKEL (reference sequence). This CDR3 contains 12 residues.

The gene calls are TRBV19 and TRBJ1-6, with TRBD1 identical over 8 bases. The CDR3 extends over 14 amino acids. Germline lookup yields CDR1 LNHDA and CDR2 SQIVND (reference sequence). V shed 7 bases and J 6 bases; nucleotides not matched to a gene: 5. The DNA of the CDR3 is TGTGCCAGTACCCTAGGACAGGGTAATTCACCCCTCCACTTT. Encoded protein: CASTLGQGNSPLHF.

Concerning this clone: Other DNA sequences in the same sample also yield this CDR3. This chain uses TRBV5-4 with TRBJ2-1, with a possible D match to TRBD2 (6 bases). The CDR3 loop spans 13 amino acids. CDR1 SGHNT and CDR2 YYREEE come from the germline V gene (reference sequence). The V end lost 0 bases, the J end lost 7 bases, and 8 bases lay between the germline ends. The CDR3 sequence: CASSLAGGNEQFF. CDR3 DNA sequence: TGTGCCAGCAGCTTGGCCGGGGGAAATGAGCAGTTCTTC.

V is TRBV9 and J is TRBJ2-5; 10 bases agree with TRBD2. The ends lost 6 bases at V and 1 base at J; junction bases unmatched: 6. Per the germline V gene, CDR1 is SGDLS and CDR2 is YYNGEE. There are 15 residues in the CDR3. The CDR3 is CASNLAGALQETQYF. The CDR3 region has the DNA TGTGCCAGCAACCTAGCGGGGGCCCTCCAAGAGACCCAGTACTTC.

This chain uses TRBV27 with TRBJ1-1, with D tentatively TRBD1 (5 bases). The V end was cut by 5 bases, the J end by 5 bases, with 12 bases between. Germline V lookup: CDR1 MNHEY, CDR2 SMNVEV (reference sequence). There are 13 residues in the CDR3. CDR3 bases: TGTGCCAGCAGTCCCCAGGGAGGGACTGAAGCTTTCTTT. This sequence encodes CASSPQGGTEAFF.

In regard to this clone: This sample also contains other DNA sequences that code for the same CDR3. The chain is built from TRBV18 and TRBJ2-2; TRBD1 matches at 7 bases. J gave up 0 bases and V 3 bases, and 1 base lay outside the gene matches. CDR1 is KGHSH, CDR2 LQKENI, per germline. This CDR3 has 15 residues. The CDR3 nucleotides are TGTGCCAGCTCACCGGGGACAGCGAACACCGGGGAGCTGTTTTTT. Protein product: CASSPGTANTGELFF.

Here the CDR3 DNA reads TGCGCCAGCAGCTTGGACAGTTCGGGCAATCAGCCCCAGCATTTT. Encoded protein: CASSLDSSGNQPQHF. The gene calls are TRBV5-1 and TRBJ1-5; D is undetermined. The CDR3 is made up of 15 amino acids. The V gene's germline CDR1 is SGHRS and CDR2 YFSETQ. V lost 0 bases and J 2 bases, leaving 9 bases between the germline ends.